This record looks at one T cell receptor beta chain sequence and its context. The CDR3 is made up of 15 amino acids. Trimming removed 1 base from V and 5 bases from J, with 11 bases in between. The germline CDR1 and CDR2 sequences are LGHNA and YNFKEQ. TCRdb's copy holds only in-frame clones and misses some; the assay was immunoSEQ multiplex PCR. In the table there are roughly 50,000 clones, around 93% of which are singletons. This sample stems from a study of technical replicates of blood from a handful of donors. The clonotype comes from a human donor in good health. Some clones in this sample may be carry-over from other donors' samples. The V gene is TRBV4-2, the J gene TRBJ1-4; a weak D match, TRBD1 (6 bases). Sequencing was carried out using PBMCs. The CDR3 region is CASSQVKGENEKLFF. In DNA form, the CDR3 reads TGTGCCAGCAGCCAAGTTAAGGGGGAAAATGAAAAACTGTTTTTT.